This TCR beta chain came from a study of HIV-infected patients and healthy controls. MiXCR, applied by TCRdb to the 5' RACE reads, yields one record per CDR3 protein. The sample includes roughly 70,000 distinct CDR3 sequences, 16% of them seen just once. This CDR3 region has 15 residues. The germline CDR1 and CDR2 sequences are DFQATT and SNEGSKA (reference sequence). The ends were cut back, 6 bases at V and 0 bases at J, with 15 bases in the middle. This clonotype was picked up a small number of times. The sequenced sample consisted of CD4+ T cells from blood. The receptor comes from a human donor in good health. The chain links TRBV20-1 to TRBJ1-5; D may be TRBD1 (6 bases). The CDR3 bases are TGCAGTGCCCCCTGGGGGACACTTAGCAATCAGCCCCAGCATTTT. Encoded protein: CSAPWGTLSNQPQHF.